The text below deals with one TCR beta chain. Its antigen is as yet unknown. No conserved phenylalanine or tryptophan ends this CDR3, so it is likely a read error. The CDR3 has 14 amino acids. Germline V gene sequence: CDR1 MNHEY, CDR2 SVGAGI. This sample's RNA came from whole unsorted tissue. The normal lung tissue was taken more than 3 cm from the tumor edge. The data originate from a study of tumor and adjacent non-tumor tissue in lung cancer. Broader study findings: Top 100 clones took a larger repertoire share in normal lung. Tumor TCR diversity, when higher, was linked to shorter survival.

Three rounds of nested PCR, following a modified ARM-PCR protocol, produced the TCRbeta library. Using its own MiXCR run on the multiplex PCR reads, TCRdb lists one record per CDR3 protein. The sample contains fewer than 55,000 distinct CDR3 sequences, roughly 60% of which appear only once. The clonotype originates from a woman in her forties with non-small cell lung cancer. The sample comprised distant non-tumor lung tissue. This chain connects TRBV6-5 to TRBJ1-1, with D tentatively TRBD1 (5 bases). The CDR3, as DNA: TGCGCCAGCACCAGCCTGGGACGGGACACTGAAGCTTTCTTA. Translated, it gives CASTSLGRDTEAFL.